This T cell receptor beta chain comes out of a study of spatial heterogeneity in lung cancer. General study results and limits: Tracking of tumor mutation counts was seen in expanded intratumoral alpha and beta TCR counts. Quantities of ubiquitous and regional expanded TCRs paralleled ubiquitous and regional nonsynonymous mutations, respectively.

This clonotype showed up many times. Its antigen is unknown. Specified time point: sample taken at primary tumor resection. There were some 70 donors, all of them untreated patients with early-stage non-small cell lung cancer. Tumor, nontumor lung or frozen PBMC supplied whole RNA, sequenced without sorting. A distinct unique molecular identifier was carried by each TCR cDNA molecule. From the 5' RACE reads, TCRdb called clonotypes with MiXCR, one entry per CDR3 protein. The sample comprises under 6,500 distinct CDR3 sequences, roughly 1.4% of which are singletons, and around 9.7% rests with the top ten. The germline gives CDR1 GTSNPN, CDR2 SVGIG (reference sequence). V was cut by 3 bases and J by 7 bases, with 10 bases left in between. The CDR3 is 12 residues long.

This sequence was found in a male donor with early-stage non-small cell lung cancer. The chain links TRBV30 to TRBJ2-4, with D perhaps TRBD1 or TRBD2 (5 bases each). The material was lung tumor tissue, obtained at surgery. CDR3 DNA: TGTGCCTGGAGAAGAGAGGGGAACATTCAGTACTTC. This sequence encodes CAWRREGNIQYF.